This T cell receptor beta chain was identified during a study of CD8 T cells in ankylosing spondylitis. Whole-study results and caveats: Some motif variants had been reported before (in reactive arthritis synovial fluid and blood). As for the disease-linked clones, they showed a CD8+ phenotype and occurred at relatively low frequencies in peripheral blood. Disease-linked clones reportedly showed significant enrichment in matched ankylosing spondylitis synovial fluid.

This clonotype showed up just a few times. What it binds is unknown. Scientists made TCR beta libraries using quantitative 5'-RACE with molecular barcodes. TCRdb re-analysed the 5' RACE reads in MiXCR, keeping a single row per CDR3 protein. Among approximately 350,000 distinct CDR3 sequences listed, 20% to 25% were seen once. V dropped 4 bases and J dropped 4 bases, with 23 bases sitting between them. Per the germline V gene, CDR1 is MNHEY and CDR2 is SVGAGI. The CDR3 is 18 amino acids. The chain recombines TRBV6-5 with TRBJ2-1, with TRBD1 as a possible D gene (6 bases). The TCR originated in a male donor with ankylosing spondylitis or in good health (not recorded which). Material for sequencing was blood, either unsorted or a sorted T cell fraction (not recorded which). CDR3 sequence (DNA): TGTGCCAGCAGTTTGACAGGACCCCAACTAACAAATTACAATGAGCAGTTCTTC. Translating gives CASSLTGPQLTNYNEQFF.